This TCR beta chain was captured in a study of sequential checkpoint blockade in melanoma. The CDR3 runs to 14 residues. V lost 4 bases and J lost 1; bases outside the gene matches: 0. Germline loops: CDR1 MRHNA, CDR2 SNTAGT. TCRdb keeps only in-frame clones here, not all; method: immunoSEQ multiplex PCR. The table records about 32,000 clones, roughly 85% of them present only once. Indicated treatment: randomized to nivolumab then ipilimumab (arm A) or the reverse (arm B). This clone ranks as medium-sized. The TCR originated in a human donor with melanoma. This chain uses TRBV6-4 with TRBJ2-3, with 9 bases matching TRBD1. The specimen comprised CD8+ T cells sorted from blood (inferred from file names), sampled from a patient given nivolumab and ipilimumab in sequence. CDR3 in DNA: TGTGCCAGCAGTGGGACAGGGGGCACAGATACGCAGTATTTT. Encoded protein: CASSGTGGTDTQYF.